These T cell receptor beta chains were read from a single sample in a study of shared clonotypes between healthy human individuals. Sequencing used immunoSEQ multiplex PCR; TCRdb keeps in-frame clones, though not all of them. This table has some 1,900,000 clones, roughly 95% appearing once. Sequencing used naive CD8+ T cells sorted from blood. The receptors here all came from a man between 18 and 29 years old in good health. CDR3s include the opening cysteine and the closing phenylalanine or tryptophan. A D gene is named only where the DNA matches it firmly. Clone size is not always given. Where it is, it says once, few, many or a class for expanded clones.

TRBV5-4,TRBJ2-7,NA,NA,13,TGTGCCAGCAGCCGAGTAGAAAGGGACGAGCAGTACTTC,CASSRVERDEQYF
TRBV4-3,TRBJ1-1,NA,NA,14,TGCGCCAGCAGCCAAGTAATGGCAGAACGTCCCCCTTTCTTT,CASSQVMAERPPFF
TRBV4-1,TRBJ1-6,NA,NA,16,TGCGCCAGCAGCCAAGTATTGACAGTACTCTATTCACCCCTCCACTTT,CASSQVLTVLYSPLHF
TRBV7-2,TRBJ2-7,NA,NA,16,TGTGCCAGCAGCTTATCGGTGGGAGGCGGCTCCTACGAGCAGTACTTC,CASSLSVGGGSYEQYF
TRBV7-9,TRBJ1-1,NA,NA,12,TGTGCCAGCCGGGGGTGGAACACTGAAGCTTTCTTT,CASRGWNTEAFF
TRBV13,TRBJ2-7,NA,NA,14,TGTGCCAGCAGCTTATCTGGGATGTCCTACGAGCAGTACTTC,CASSLSGMSYEQYF
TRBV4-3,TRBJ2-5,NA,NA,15,TGCGCCAGCAGCCAAGATTCACTAGCCCACGGGACCCAGTACTTC,CASSQDSLAHGTQYF
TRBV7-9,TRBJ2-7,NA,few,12,TGTGCCAGCAGCTTAGCCGGGGACGAGCAGTACTTC,CASSLAGDEQYF
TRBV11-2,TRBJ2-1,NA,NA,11,TGTGCCAGCTCAGGGATTAATGAGCAGTTCTTC,CASSGINEQFF
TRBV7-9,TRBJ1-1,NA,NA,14,TGTGCCAGCAGCTTAGATCATGAAGGCACTGAAGCTTTCTTT,CASSLDHEGTEAFF
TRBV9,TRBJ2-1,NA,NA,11,TGTGCCAGTGGTTCCTACAATGAGCAGTTCTTC,CASGSYNEQFF
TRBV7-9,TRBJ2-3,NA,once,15,TGTGCCAGCAGCCCCATTGCGGGACTCACAGATACGCAGTATTTT,CASSPIAGLTDTQYF
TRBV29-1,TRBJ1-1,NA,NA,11,TGCAGCGTTGGATACAACACTGAAGCTTTCTTT,CSVGYNTEAFF
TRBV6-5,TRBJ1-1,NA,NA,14,TGTGCCAGCAGTTATGTGGGGGCGAACACTGAAGCTTTCTTT,CASSYVGANTEAFF
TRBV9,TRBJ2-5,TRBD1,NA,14,TGTGCCAGCGGGACAGGGGCGGAAGGAGAGACCCAGTACTTC,CASGTGAEGETQYF
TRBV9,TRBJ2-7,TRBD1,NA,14,TGTGCCAGCAGCGTGGGACAGGGACCATACGAGCAGTACTTC,CASSVGQGPYEQYF
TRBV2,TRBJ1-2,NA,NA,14,TGTGCCAGCAGTGACCCCCGCAGGGGCCATGGCTACACCTTC,CASSDPRRGHGYTF
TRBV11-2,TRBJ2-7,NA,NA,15,TGTGCCAGCAGCTTAGTTTTGCGGACCCCCTACGAGCAGTACTTC,CASSLVLRTPYEQYF
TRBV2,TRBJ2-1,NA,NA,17,TGTGCCAGCAGTGAACCCGGTGGTGTGGGGGCGAACAATGAGCAGTTCTTC,CASSEPGGVGANNEQFF
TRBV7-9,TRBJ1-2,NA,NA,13,TGTGCCAGCAGTTTGGGCCGGGAAAATGGCTACACCTTC,CASSLGRENGYTF
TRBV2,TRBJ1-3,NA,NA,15,TGTGCCAGCAGTGAAGGCCCGGGGACTGGAAACACCATATATTTT,CASSEGPGTGNTIYF
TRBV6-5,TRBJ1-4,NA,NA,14,TGTGCCAGCAGTTACGAGGCCTGGGCGGAAAAACTGTTTTTT,CASSYEAWAEKLFF
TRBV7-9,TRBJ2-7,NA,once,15,TGTGCCAGCGACGACTCGACCGGCGTTTCCTACGAGCAGTACTTC,CASDDSTGVSYEQYF
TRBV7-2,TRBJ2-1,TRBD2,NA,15,TGTGCCAGCAGCTTAGGACTAGCGGGATACAATGAGCAGTTCTTC,CASSLGLAGYNEQFF
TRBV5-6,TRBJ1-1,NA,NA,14,TGTGCCAGCAGCCCCGCGGACCGTGGCGCTGAAGCTTTCTTT,CASSPADRGAEAFF
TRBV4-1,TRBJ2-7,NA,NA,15,TGCGCCAGCAGCCAACGAGCGGGGACATCCTACGAGCAGTACTTC,CASSQRAGTSYEQYF
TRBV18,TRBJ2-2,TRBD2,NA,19,TGTGCCAGCTCACCATTCTCGCTAGCGGGAACCCCGAACACCGGGGAGCTGTTTTTT,CASSPFSLAGTPNTGELFF
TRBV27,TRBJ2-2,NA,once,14,TGTGCCAGCAGTTTATCTAGCGCCATGGGGGAGCTGTTTTTT,CASSLSSAMGELFF
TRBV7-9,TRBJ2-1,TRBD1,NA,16,TGTGCCAGCAGCCCGGGACAGGGGGCGTCCTACAATGAGCAGTTCTTC,CASSPGQGASYNEQFF
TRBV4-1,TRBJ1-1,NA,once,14,TGCGCCAGCAGCCAGGGGGCGCGGAACACTGAAGCTTTCTTT,CASSQGARNTEAFF
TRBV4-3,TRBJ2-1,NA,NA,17,TGCGCCAGCAGCCAAGAGGAAAGGGAGGAGGTCAGCAATGAGCAGTTCTTC,CASSQEEREEVSNEQFF
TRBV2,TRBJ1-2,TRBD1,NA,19,TGTGCCAGCTCTGACGTAGACCGGGACAGGGGGTATACGATCGACGGCTACACCTTC,CASSDVDRDRGYTIDGYTF
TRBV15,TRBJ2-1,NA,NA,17,TGTGCCACCAGCAGAATTTCGTCGGTAATAAATAGCAATGAGCAGTTCTTC,CATSRISSVINSNEQFF
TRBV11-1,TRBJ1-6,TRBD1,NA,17,TGTGCCAGCAGCCCCCGCCACCTAGGACAGGAGGGTTCACCCCTCCACTTT,CASSPRHLGQEGSPLHF
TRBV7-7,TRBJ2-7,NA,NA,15,TGTGCTAGCAGCCCCGGTCAGGGGTCCCTTTACGAGCAGTACTTC,CASSPGQGSLYEQYF
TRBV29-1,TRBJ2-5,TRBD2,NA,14,TGCAGCGTTGAGGCTAGCGGGATGGGGGAGACCCAGTACTTC,CSVEASGMGETQYF
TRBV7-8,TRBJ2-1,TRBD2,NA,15,TGTGCCAGCAGCGTACTAGCGGGAGTTATGGGTGAGCAGTTCTTC,CASSVLAGVMGEQFF
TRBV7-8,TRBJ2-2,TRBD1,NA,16,TGTGCCAGCAGCCCCCAGACAGGGGGCATGGGCGGGGAGCTGTTTTTT,CASSPQTGGMGGELFF
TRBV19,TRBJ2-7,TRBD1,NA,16,TGTGCCAGTAGTATGTCGGCCGGGACAGAGCTCTACGAGCAGTACTTC,CASSMSAGTELYEQYF
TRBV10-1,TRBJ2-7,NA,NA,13,TGCGCCAACTCCGGGCCCTACTATTACGAGCAGTACTTC,CANSGPYYYEQYF
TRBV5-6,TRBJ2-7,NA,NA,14,TGTGCCAGCAGCTTGGGACAGTTAGAATACGAGCAGTACTTC,CASSLGQLEYEQYF
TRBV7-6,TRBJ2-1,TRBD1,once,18,TGTGCCAGCAGCCCCCAATGGCCCGGGACAGGGGGATTCGATGAGCAGTTCTTC,CASSPQWPGTGGFDEQFF
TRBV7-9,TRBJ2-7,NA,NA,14,TGTGCCAGCAGCTTCGAGGGTACCCCCCACGAGCAGTACTTC,CASSFEGTPHEQYF
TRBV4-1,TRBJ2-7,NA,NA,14,TGCGCCAGCAGCCCGCACTTACGGGTCCACGAGCAGTACTTC,CASSPHLRVHEQYF
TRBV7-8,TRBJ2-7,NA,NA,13,TGTGCCAGCAGCTTACGGGGCCCCTACGAGCAGTACTTC,CASSLRGPYEQYF
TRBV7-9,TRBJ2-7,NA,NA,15,TGTGCCAGCAGCTTAGTGGACCTGATCTCCTACGAGCAGTACTTC,CASSLVDLISYEQYF
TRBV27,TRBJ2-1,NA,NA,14,TGTGCCAGCAGTTTGCGCGACTACCGCAATGAGCAGTTCTTC,CASSLRDYRNEQFF
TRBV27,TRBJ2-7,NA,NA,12,TGTGCCAGCAGTACAGGCCACTACGAGCAGTACTTC,CASSTGHYEQYF
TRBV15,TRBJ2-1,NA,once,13,TGTGCCACCCGAAATAGAGCTCACAATGAGCAGTTCTTC,CATRNRAHNEQFF
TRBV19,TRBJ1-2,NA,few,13,TGTGCCAGTAGTCCCGGGCAGAGTTATGGCTACACCTTC,CASSPGQSYGYTF
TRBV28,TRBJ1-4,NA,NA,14,TGTGCCAGCAGCCCGGACGTAACTAATGAAAAACTGTTTTTT,CASSPDVTNEKLFF
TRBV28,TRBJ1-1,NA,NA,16,TGTGCCAGCAACAAATGGTGGACGGGTTTTAACACTGAAGCTTTCTTT,CASNKWWTGFNTEAFF
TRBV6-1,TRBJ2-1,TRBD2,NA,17,TGTGCCAGCAGCGAAGAGGGCCAGCGGGAGGATTACAATGAGCAGTTCTTC,CASSEEGQREDYNEQFF
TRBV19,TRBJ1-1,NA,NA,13,TGTGCCAGTAGTTTTGCGGCTCGGACTGAAGCTTTCTTT,CASSFAARTEAFF
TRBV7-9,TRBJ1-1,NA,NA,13,TGTGCCAGCAGTCTACAGGAGTACCCTGAAGCTTTCTTT,CASSLQEYPEAFF
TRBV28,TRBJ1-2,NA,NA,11,TGTGCCAGCAGTTATGGATATGGCTACACCTTC,CASSYGYGYTF
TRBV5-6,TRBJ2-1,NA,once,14,TGTGCCAGCAGCTCCGTGGTCCCACTGGGCGAGCAGTTCTTC,CASSSVVPLGEQFF
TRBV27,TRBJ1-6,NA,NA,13,TGTGCCAGCAGTTTAGGAGCAGCCGGACCCCTCCACTTT,CASSLGAAGPLHF